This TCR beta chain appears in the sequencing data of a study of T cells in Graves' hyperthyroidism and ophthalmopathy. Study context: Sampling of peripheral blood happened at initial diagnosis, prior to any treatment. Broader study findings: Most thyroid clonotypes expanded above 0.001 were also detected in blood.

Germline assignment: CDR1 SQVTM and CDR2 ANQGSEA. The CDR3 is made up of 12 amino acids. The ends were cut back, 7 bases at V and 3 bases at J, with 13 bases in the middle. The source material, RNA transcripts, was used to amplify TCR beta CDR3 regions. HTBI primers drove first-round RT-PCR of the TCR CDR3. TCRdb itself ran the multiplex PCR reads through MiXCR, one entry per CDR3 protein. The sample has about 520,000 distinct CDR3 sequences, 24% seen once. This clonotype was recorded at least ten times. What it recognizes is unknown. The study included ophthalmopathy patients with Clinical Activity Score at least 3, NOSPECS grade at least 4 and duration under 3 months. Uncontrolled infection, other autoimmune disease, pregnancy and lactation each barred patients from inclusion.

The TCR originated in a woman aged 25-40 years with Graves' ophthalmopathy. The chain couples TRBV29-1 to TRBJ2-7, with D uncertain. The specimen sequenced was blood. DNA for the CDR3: TGCAGCGCTACCCCTGACGGCTACGAGCAGTACTTC. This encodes CSATPDGYEQYF.